The 27 T cell receptor beta chains in this list originate from one sample, sequenced in a study of type 1 regulatory T cells. Antigen specificity for these receptors is unknown. TCRdb itself ran the reads through MiXCR, one entry per CDR3 protein. The sample holds roughly 68,000 distinct CDR3 sequences, about 69% seen once. Sequencing used cultured T cells, either the whole culture or a sorted T cell fraction (not recorded which). Subset meaning: Tr1-enriched cell product generated in vitro against host alloantigens. These receptor sequences come from a human donor in good health.

V usage is TRBV5-4 and J usage is TRBJ2-1; 7 bases align to TRBD1. This CDR3 has 14 amino acids. Germline V gene lookup returns CDR1 SGHNT and CDR2 YYREEE (reference sequence). Trimming at V came to 7 bases and at J to 0 bases, leaving 4 bases not matched to a gene. The CDR3 bases are TGTGCCAGCCGCCGGGACAGCTCCTACAATGAGCAGTTCTTC. Amino acids: CASRRDSSYNEQFF.

V and J are TRBV29-1 and TRBJ1-3; D might be TRBD1 (6 bases). V lost 3 bases and J lost 2, with 11 bases in between. CDR3 length: 14 amino acids. Germline CDR1 SQVTM, CDR2 ANQGSEA. The DNA of the CDR3 is TGCAGCGTTGACCTTCAGGGGACTGGAAACACCATATATTTT. Amino acid sequence: CSVDLQGTGNTIYF.

The chain carries TRBV7-2 and TRBJ1-2; 12 nucleotides align to TRBD1. The CDR3 is made up of 16 amino acids. The ends lost 4 bases at V and 8 bases at J; junction bases unmatched: 11. Germline CDR1 reads SGHTA; CDR2 reads FQGNSA. The CDR3 reads CASSSDRRDRGRGYTF. CDR3 DNA: TGTGCCAGCAGCTCGGACCGCCGGGACAGGGGGCGCGGCTACACCTTC.

This clonotype appeared a few times. The rearrangement links TRBV14 to TRBJ2-5; D gene ambiguous. Germline assignment: CDR1 SGHDN and CDR2 FVKESK. V lost 7 bases and J lost 5, with 11 bases in between. The CDR3 is 12 residues long. CDR3 nucleotides: TGTGCCAGCAAGGGCGACTGGGAGACCCAGTACTTC. It translates to CASKGDWETQYF.

V usage is TRBV9 and J usage is TRBJ1-2; D unclear. Germline V gene data show CDR1 as SGDLS and CDR2 as YYNGEE. V lost 0 bases to trimming and J lost 2 bases, with 5 bases between them. CDR3 size: 13 residues. The CDR3 coding sequence is TGTGCCAGCAGCGTAGGGCGAAACTATGGCTACACCTTC. Protein sequence: CASSVGRNYGYTF. Full variable domain (rest looked up from reference TRBV9 and TRBJ1-2): DSGVTQTPKHLITATGQRVTLRCSPRSGDLSVYWYQQSLDQGLQFLIQYYNGEERAKGNILERFSAQQFPDLHSELNLSSLELGDSALYFCASSVGRNYGYTFGSGTRLTVV.

This clonotype came up once. This sequence joins TRBV12-5 and TRBJ1-1; 7 nucleotides line up with TRBD1. V was pared by 9 bases and J by 2 bases, with 6 bases of the junction left unmatched. Per germline, CDR1 LGHNT and CDR2 FRNRAP. The CDR3 loop spans 13 amino acids. CDR3 in DNA: TGTGCTAGCCAGCGACAGGGCAACACTGAAGCTTTCTTT. It is translated as CASQRQGNTEAFF.

V is TRBV7-9 and J is TRBJ2-2; 10 nucleotides agree with TRBD1. This CDR3 has 16 amino acids. Germline CDR1 and CDR2: SEHNR and FQNEAQ (reference sequence). J gave up 7 bases and V 2 bases, and 7 bases lay outside the gene matches. The DNA for the CDR3 is TGTGCCAGCAGCTTATCTTCGGGACAGGGGATCGGGGAGCTGTTTTTT. The encoded protein is CASSLSSGQGIGELFF. Based on the CDR3 plus reference TRBV7-9 and TRBJ2-2, the full variable domain is DTGVSQNPRHKITKRGQNVTFRCDPISEHNRLYWYRQTLGQGPEFLTYFQNEAQLEKSRLLSDRFSAERPKGSFSTLEIQRTEQGDSAMYLCASSLSSGQGIGELFFGEGSRLTVL.

The chain recombines TRBV18 with TRBJ2-7; the match to TRBD2 covers 10 bases. Per germline, CDR1 KGHSH and CDR2 LQKENI. V shed 1 base and J 4 bases; nucleotides not matched to a gene: 7. This CDR3 has 16 residues. The CDR3 here is CASSPQSSGSWYEQYF. CDR3 DNA sequence: TGTGCCAGCTCACCACAATCTAGCGGGAGTTGGTACGAGCAGTACTTC.

The V call is TRBV30, the J call TRBJ1-4; D is ambiguous. V dropped 3 bases and J dropped 3 bases, with 11 bases sitting between them. This CDR3 is built from 14 residues. Germline V gene data show CDR1 as GTSNPN and CDR2 as SVGIG (reference sequence). The CDR3 reads CAWSGTRANEKLFF. CDR3 nucleotide sequence: TGTGCCTGGAGCGGCACTAGGGCTAATGAAAAACTGTTTTTT.

DNA of the CDR3: TGTGCCAGCAGGCAACAGGGGCCCTATGGCTACACCTTC. Protein: CASRQQGPYGYTF. The V and J genes are TRBV11-2 and TRBJ1-2, with 7 bases identical to TRBD1. In germline, CDR1 is SGHAT, CDR2 FQNNGV. The CDR3 is 13 amino acids. J gave up 4 bases and V 6 bases, and 5 bases lay outside the gene matches.

V usage is TRBV2 and J usage is TRBJ2-3, with 7 bases matching TRBD2. The CDR3 runs 18 residues. Germline trimming cut 9 bases from V and 0 bases from J; bases unmatched to any gene: 18. Germline V lookup: CDR1 SNHLY, CDR2 FYNNEI. CDR3 amino acids: CASKISSGGVTSTDTQYF. For the CDR3, the DNA is TGTGCCAGTAAAATCTCGTCGGGGGGTGTGACTAGCACAGATACGCAGTATTTT. Full variable domain (rest looked up from reference TRBV2 and TRBJ2-3): EPEVTQTPSHQVTQMGQEVILRCVPISNHLYFYWYRQILGQKVEFLVSFYNNEISEKSEIFDDQFSVERPDGSNFTLKIRSTKLEDSAMYFCASKISSGGVTSTDTQYFGPGTRLTVL.

The chain has TRBV9 and TRBJ2-6; no clear D gene. CDR1 is SGDLS and CDR2 is YYNGEE in the germline V gene. Trimming pared 0 bases from V and 0 bases from J, leaving 7 bases between. The CDR3 has 16 amino acids. The CDR3 protein is CASSVAWGSGANVLTF. The CDR3 bases are TGTGCCAGCAGCGTAGCGTGGGGCTCTGGGGCCAACGTCCTGACTTTC.

The J gene is TRBJ2-3, the V gene TRBV20-1; no clear D gene. Germline V gene sequence: CDR1 DFQATT, CDR2 SNEGSKA (reference sequence). The germline V and J ends were trimmed by 3 bases and 0 bases, with 4 bases remaining between them. This CDR3 region has 12 residues. The CDR3 DNA reads TGCAGTGCTAGTCAAAGCACAGATACGCAGTATTTT. Encoded protein: CSASQSTDTQYF.

This clonotype was counted only a few times. In nucleotides, the CDR3 is TGTGCCAGCAGACCGACAGAGAACACTGAAGCTTTCTTT. Residues: CASRPTENTEAFF. This chain joins TRBV27 and TRBJ1-1, with D perhaps matching TRBD1 (5 bases). Germline CDR1 is MNHEY and CDR2 is SMNVEV (reference sequence). The V end was cut by 6 bases, the J end by 1 base, with 9 bases between. There are 13 residues in the CDR3.

The V gene is TRBV10-3, the J gene TRBJ2-7; 9 bases map to TRBD2. J lost 3 bases, V lost 4 bases, and 7 bases had no gene match. Germline values: CDR1 ENHRY, CDR2 SYGVKD. The CDR3 extends over 15 amino acids. The CDR3 sequence: CAISVTPAGGYEQYF. The CDR3 DNA follows: TGTGCCATCAGTGTGACCCCAGCGGGAGGCTACGAGCAGTACTTC.

A single count supports this clonotype. V is TRBV12-3 or TRBV12-4 and J is TRBJ2-3; D unresolved. This CDR3 is built from 14 residues. Trimming shortened V by 4 bases and J by 3 bases, and 11 bases separated the two germline ends. The CDR3 region has the DNA TGTGCCAGCAGTTCGCTGGGCCAGACAGATACGCAGTATTTT. It translates to CASSSLGQTDTQYF.

The gene calls are TRBV20-1 and TRBJ2-7; TRBD2 matches 7 bases. The J segment lost 7 bases and the V segment lost 4 bases, leaving 7 bases of the junction unmatched. Germline CDR1 is DFQATT and CDR2 is SNEGSKA (reference sequence). CDR3 length equals 12 residues. CDR3 loop: CSANSERDEQYF. The CDR3 DNA sequence: TGCAGTGCTAACTCGGAGCGGGATGAGCAGTACTTC.

This chain links TRBV6-1 with TRBJ2-4; unclear D gene. The CDR3 is 16 amino acids. Germline V gene data show CDR1 as MNHNS and CDR2 as SASEGT. Trimming removed 4 bases from V and 0 bases from J, with 13 bases in between. The CDR3 DNA follows: TGTGCCAGCAGTGCACAGAACAATCTAGCCAAAAACATTCAGTACTTC. Translated: CASSAQNNLAKNIQYF.

The J gene is TRBJ2-4, the V gene TRBV7-2; perhaps TRBD1 as D (6 bases). Germline-derived CDR1 and CDR2 are SGHTA and FQGNSA. This CDR3 region has 14 residues. V was pared by 3 bases and J by 14 bases, with 20 bases between. CDR3 loop: CASSFLGGTRVEYF. The CDR3 DNA is TGTGCCAGCAGCTTCCTAGGGGGAACCCGAGTGGAGTACTTC.

V is TRBV6-2 or TRBV6-3 and J is TRBJ2-1; 9 bases are a match to TRBD2. This CDR3 is built from 14 residues. CDR1 and CDR2 (germline): MNHEY, SVGEGT. Trimming removed 6 bases from V and 8 bases from J; junction bases left unmatched: 8. In DNA, the CDR3 is TGTGCCAGCAGAGAGGGACTAGCCTTCGATGAGCAGTTCTTC. Encoded protein: CASREGLAFDEQFF.

This clonotype was observed many times. J is TRBJ1-5 and V is TRBV15, with 12 bases identical to TRBD1. The CDR3 sequence is 18 residues long. V lost 2 bases and J lost 7; bases outside the gene matches: 12. Germline CDR1 LNHNV, CDR2 YYDKDF (reference sequence). Written as DNA, the CDR3 is TGTGCCACCAGCAGAAAACCGGGACAGGGGGCTGAGTGGCAGCCCCAGCATTTT. Encoded protein: CATSRKPGQGAEWQPQHF.

This clonotype was counted only a few times. V and J are TRBV5-1 and TRBJ2-3; 7 positions match TRBD1. Trimming cost V 3 bases and J 1 base; bases outside gene matches: 5. Germline CDR1 SGHRS, CDR2 YFSETQ. The CDR3 extends over 15 amino acids. CDR3 protein: CASSSTGVGTDTQYF. CDR3 DNA sequence: TGCGCCAGCAGCTCTACAGGGGTGGGCACAGATACGCAGTATTTT. Full variable domain (rest looked up from reference TRBV5-1 and TRBJ2-3): KAGVTQTPRYLIKTRGQQVTLSCSPISGHRSVSWYQQTPGQGLQFLFEYFSETQRNKGNFPGRFSGRQFSNSRSEMNVSTLELGDSALYLCASSSTGVGTDTQYFGPGTRLTVL.

This CDR3 is CASSSSGGGRYEQYF. Here the CDR3 DNA reads TGTGCCAGCAGCTCCTCCGGGGGCGGTCGCTACGAGCAGTACTTC. V usage is TRBV7-9 and J usage is TRBJ2-7; D may match TRBD1 or TRBD2 (6 bases each). The CDR3 is 15 amino acids. V was shortened by 4 bases and J by 3 bases, with 16 bases between the two germline ends. Germline CDR1 is SEHNR and CDR2 is FQNEAQ (reference sequence).

The chain couples TRBV15 to TRBJ2-2, with 12 bases identical to TRBD1. V lost 5 bases to trimming and J lost 5 bases; unmatched junction nucleotides: 3. CDR3 size: 15 residues. CDR1 is LNHNV, CDR2 YYDKDF, per germline (reference sequence). The CDR3 DNA reads as TGTGCCACCAGCGCGGGACAGGGGGCAACCGGGGAGCTGTTTTTT. It translates to CATSAGQGATGELFF.

This clonotype was picked up a small number of times. The chain is built from TRBV7-9 and TRBJ1-6; D unresolved. This CDR3 is built from 14 residues. The V gene's germline CDR1 is SEHNR and CDR2 FQNEAQ (reference sequence). V was clipped by 8 bases and J by 4 bases, with 12 bases between them. The CDR3 DNA sequence: TGTGCCAGCGATTTAGGGCAGTATAATTCACCCCTCCACTTT. As protein: CASDLGQYNSPLHF. The full variable domain, rest sourced from reference TRBV7-9 and TRBJ1-6, is DTGVSQNPRHKITKRGQNVTFRCDPISEHNRLYWYRQTLGQGPEFLTYFQNEAQLEKSRLLSDRFSAERPKGSFSTLEIQRTEQGDSAMYLCASDLGQYNSPLHFGNGTRLTVT.

The chain is built from TRBV12-3 or TRBV12-4 and TRBJ2-2; no clear D. Trimming cost V 6 bases and J 0 bases, with 8 bases left between them. The length of the CDR3 is 14 residues. Here the CDR3 DNA reads TGTGCCAGCAGGGAAAGTCCGAACACCGGGGAGCTGTTTTTT. It codes for CASRESPNTGELFF.

V gene TRBV6-1 combines with J gene TRBJ2-2; the D call may be TRBD1 or TRBD2 (5 bases each). Germline CDR1 MNHNS, CDR2 SASEGT. The CDR3 is 19 residues long. Trimming shortened V by 4 bases and J by 0 bases, and 21 bases separated the two germline ends. CDR3 in DNA: TGTGCCAGCAGTGGATTAAGGGGTATTGGGAGTTCGAACACCGGGGAGCTGTTTTTT. Translating it yields CASSGLRGIGSSNTGELFF.